This passage covers 2 T cell receptor beta chains from one sample sequenced in a study of blood T cell repertoires in COVID-19. Sequenced by immunoSEQ multiplex PCR; TCRdb stores in-frame clones only, minus some. In the table there are around 300,000 clones, about 90% of which are singletons. Sequencing was performed on PBMCs or T cells enriched from blood (not recorded which). All receptors derive from a woman aged 25 to 45 who had recovered from COVID-19.

The chain employs TRBV29-1 and TRBJ2-3; D is unclear. The V gene lost 6 bases and the J gene lost 8 bases, with 21 bases spanning the gap. CDR3 length equals 14 residues. In germline, CDR1 is SQVTM, CDR2 ANQGSEA. CDR3 residues: CSVPRVGFVFTQYF. The DNA of the CDR3 is TGCAGCGTGCCTCGGGTGGGTTTTGTTTTTACGCAGTATTTT.

The chain combines TRBV6-6 with TRBJ2-5; TRBD1 matches at 7 bases. CDR1 and CDR2 from the germline V gene are MNHNY and SVGAGI (reference sequence). The CDR3 has 16 amino acids. Trimming took 4 bases from V and 4 from J; bases not matched to a gene: 12. The CDR3 DNA reads as TGTGCCAGCAGTTCTACCCTCAGAGGGGGCAGAGAGACCCAGTACTTC. Its translation: CASSSTLRGGRETQYF.